This TCR beta chain stems from a study of cytomegalovirus exposure and HLA in healthy donors. The CDR3 is 12 residues long. Between the trimmed V and J ends, which lost 6 bases and 3 bases, there was a span of 8 bases. Looked up from germline, CDR1 is LGHNT and CDR2 is FRNRAP. Researchers ran the PCR with 60 Vbeta and 13 Jbeta primers. Assay used: immunoSEQ multiplex PCR; TCRdb lists only in-frame clones, some missing. The sample has about 140,000 clones, 61% seen once. Note on this clone: Its target is not known.

Study results and caveats: High specificity and sensitivity for cytomegalovirus status were reported for the classifier.

The chain is built from TRBV12-5 and TRBJ1-1; D gene uncertain. The TCR comes from a male donor in good health and CMV-seronegative. Material: PBMCs. The CDR3 DNA reads TGTGCTAGTGGCCCCACTTACACTGAAGCTTTCTTT. The encoded protein is CASGPTYTEAFF.